The sample holds a few counts of the clone carrying this T cell receptor (beta chain). Its target is not known. Amplification yielded TCR beta CDR3 regions, with RNA transcripts as the source. HTBI primers drove first-round RT-PCR of the TCR CDR3. TCRdb reprocessed the multiplex PCR reads via MiXCR and lists one record per CDR3 protein. Among more than 350,000 distinct CDR3 sequences listed, 15% to 20% were seen once. This sample is drawn from a study of T cells in Graves' hyperthyroidism and ophthalmopathy. General observations from the study: Most thyroid clonotypes that were expanded above 0.001 also turned up in blood.

Researchers barred patients who had uncontrolled infection, other autoimmune disease, pregnancy or lactation. Sampled blood dates from first hyperthyroidism diagnosis, and it precedes any ophthalmopathy symptoms. The CDR3 is made up of 17 amino acids. J was trimmed by 1 base and V by 0 bases; bases with no gene match: 8. From germline, CDR1 is MDHEN and CDR2 SYDVKM. V gene TRBV28 combines with J gene TRBJ2-7, with 8 bases matching TRBD2. The specimen sequenced was blood. The sequence was obtained from a woman in her twenties or thirties with Graves' hyperthyroidism that later progressed to Graves' ophthalmopathy. The CDR3 spells CASSLWGASGLSYEQYF. CDR3 in DNA: TGTGCCAGCAGTTTATGGGGAGCTAGCGGGCTTTCCTACGAGCAGTACTTC.